This is a list of T cell receptor beta chains from one sample in a study of blood T cell repertoires in COVID-19. The repertoire was sequenced with immunoSEQ multiplex PCR; TCRdb's copy has only in-frame clones and lacks some. The sample lists 60,000 to 70,000 clones, about 82% seen once, with roughly 25% in the top ten. The sequencing sample was made of peripheral blood. The receptors stem from a man in his fifties with acute or convalescent COVID-19. CDR3s leave out the opening cysteine and the closing phenylalanine or tryptophan.

V gene	CDR3 protein
TRBV5-4	ASSTARGGNYGYT
TRBV18	ASSPTAGGDTEAF
TRBV19	ASSIRGQAGELF
TRBV10-3	AISREANEKLF
TRBV4-1	ASSQDVGARLYNEQF
TRBV4-2	ASSQDPRGTYEQY
TRBV18	ASSRDREHNEQF
TRBV2	ASSEELFNQPQH
TRBV29-1	SVSPQGANTGELF
TRBV6-5	ASSYGRVGTEAF
TRBV24-1	ATSDSGLAGGQDTGELF
TRBV5-4	ASSLESGESATDTQY
TRBV21-1	ASSRDGRNYGYT
TRBV4-1	ASSQGEQGTYNEQF
TRBV21-1	ASSNPSRYEQY
TRBV15	ATSIDMGTGGQPQH
TRBV6-5	ASSPGQANTGELF
TRBV5-6	ATGLAGALNTGELF
TRBV7-8	ASSLPRQGGKYYEQY
TRBV28	ASRFLQGYTEAF
TRBV11-2	ASSGGTSGGPLYEQY
TRBV6-5	ASSSRGGQGYNEQF
TRBV5-1	ASSLWGGEDTEAF
TRBV30	AWSGGARGEKLF
TRBV6-6	ASSRGQGGTGELF
TRBV4-2	ASSQGTSGGGTYNEQF
TRBV30	AWSVTGDLSPLH
TRBV6-1	ASSEVAQAETQY
TRBV27	ASSFLGQGGYEQY
TRBV4-2	ASSDGGAPETQY
TRBV4-2	ASSQELEDYGYT
TRBV15	ATSNVPVTGNTIY
TRBV5-1	ARSPPGGSEAF
TRBV19	ASSASQGWEQY
TRBV6-5	ASSYSLQGANSPLH
TRBV6-4	ASSDSTARGGNEQF
TRBV11-3	ASSLNGHAETQY
TRBV4-2	ASSQEVSGGVLGNIQY
TRBV25-1	ASIGQGFSEAF
TRBV30	AWSPTGFPDTEAF
TRBV11-2	ASSFGAYGYT
TRBV5-1	ASSLAEIAETQY
TRBV5-5	ASSPQGRDNEKLF
TRBV6-5	ASRPGTPTNEKLF
TRBV5-1	ASSLTGNTEAF
TRBV7-8	ASSLAADREYGTDTQY
TRBV6-5	ASIKSWGVGLGYT
TRBV10-3	AISESLRTGVVGYT
TRBV5-6	ASSQVTGGETQY
TRBV5-1	ASSLAGGGHEQF
TRBV10-3	AIAGTSGGAPTQY
TRBV6-5	ASKKGQTNYGYT